This paragraph covers one T cell receptor beta chain sequence. Study processing details: Amplified reference gene primers provided the basis for estimating nucleated cell counts. Clones were read by immunoSEQ multiplex PCR, and TCRdb kept only the in-frame ones, dropping some. V, J and clone size derive from that table, while D and trimming were established from the DNA sequence. Among 130,000 to 150,000 clones listed, over 85% were seen once. The sample comes from a study of blood T cell repertoires in COVID-19. Study details: Researchers got acute and convalescent COVID-19 samples from the United States, Italy and Spain. PBMCs, B-cell-depleted T cells, or T cells were the source of the cDNA or gDNA that made up the material.

This CDR3 has 15 residues. Germline CDR1 is LNHDA and CDR2 is SQIVND (reference sequence). The V and J ends lost 5 bases and 3 bases, in that order; junction bases with no gene match: 9. The sequencing sample was made of peripheral blood. V and J are TRBV19 and TRBJ2-7; TRBD2 matches 8 bases. This receptor was obtained from a human donor in a cohort sampled during active COVID-19. This chain's CDR3 is CASSPRGGLSYEQYF. CDR3 bases: TGTGCCAGTAGTCCTCGGGGGGGGCTAAGCTACGAGCAGTACTTC.